This T cell receptor (beta chain) was identified in a study of low-dose radiotherapy and immunotherapy resistance in tumors. Across the whole study: Cohort 1 received 0.5 Gy per fraction every 2 weeks, totaling 6.5 Gy.

cDNA synthesis used a TRAV/TRBV-specific primer set for both chains. TCRs were amplified for roughly 20 PCR cycles with a constant-region primer and V-primer adapter. From the reads, TCRdb called clonotypes with MiXCR, one entry per CDR3 protein. Of some 57,000 distinct CDR3 sequences detected, approximately 25% appear once; the ten largest clones hold under 6.5%. This clonotype was detected many times. The time point denotes: before trial treatment. Germline values: CDR1 SGHRS, CDR2 YFSETQ. The CDR3 runs 13 residues. V was clipped by 6 bases and J by 3 bases, with 12 bases between them. The receptor comes from a male donor with prostate cancer. This chain uses TRBV5-1 with TRBJ2-5; D may be TRBD2 (5 bases). The material sequenced was PBMCs, taken before treatment. The DNA for the CDR3 is TGCGCCAGCAACGAGGGATCGAAAGAGACCCAGTACTTC. Translation gives CASNEGSKETQYF.